A single sample is the source of the 5 T cell receptor beta chains below, sequenced in a study of shared clonotypes between healthy human individuals. Naive CD8 cells comprised CD45RO-negative, CCR7-positively selected cells, excluding terminally differentiated effector memory CD45RA+ cells. Assay used: immunoSEQ multiplex PCR; TCRdb lists only in-frame clones, some missing. This table holds about 2 million clones, about 95% found once. The source material was naive CD8+ T cells sorted from blood. The receptors derive from a man between 18 and 35 years old in good health.

The chain has TRBV6-5 and TRBJ2-7, with D possibly called TRBD1 or TRBD2 (5 bases each). The CDR3 covers 15 residues. Germline V lookup: CDR1 MNHEY, CDR2 SVGAGI. Trimming pared 6 bases from V and 1 base from J, leaving 16 bases between. CDR3 region: CASSPNRDGSYEQYF. The CDR3 bases are TGTGCCAGCAGCCCTAACCGGGACGGTTCCTACGAGCAGTACTTC.

This chain uses TRBV6-1 with TRBJ2-7; D gene uncertain. The germline V gene encodes CDR1 MNHNS and CDR2 SASEGT. This CDR3 spans 14 amino acids. The V end lost 8 bases, the J end lost 4 bases, and 18 bases lay between the germline ends. CDR3 protein: CASVEMADWYEQYF. CDR3 DNA sequence: TGTGCCAGCGTGGAAATGGCCGATTGGTACGAGCAGTACTTC.

The chain couples TRBV5-4 to TRBJ2-1, with D possibly called TRBD1 or TRBD2 (5 bases each). The V end lost 4 bases, the J end lost 4 bases, and 18 bases lay between the germline ends. The CDR3 extends over 16 amino acids. Germline V lookup: CDR1 SGHNT, CDR2 YYREEE (reference sequence). CDR3 loop: CASSLRDASLYNEQFF. CDR3 bases: TGTGCCAGCAGCCTCCGGGACGCCAGCCTGTACAATGAGCAGTTCTTC.

The chain couples TRBV6-5 to TRBJ2-7; 12 nucleotides align to TRBD1. The V segment lost 4 bases and the J segment 9 bases; nucleotides outside the gene matches: 13. The CDR3 is 16 residues long. Germline V gene lookup returns CDR1 MNHEY and CDR2 SVGAGI. The CDR3 loop is CASSFDPGQGASGQYF. DNA for the CDR3: TGTGCCAGCAGTTTCGACCCGGGACAGGGGGCGTCGGGGCAGTACTTC.

V usage is TRBV7-9 and J usage is TRBJ2-1, with 8 bases aligning to TRBD2. The CDR3 loop spans 15 amino acids. Germline V CDR1 and CDR2: SEHNR, FQNEAQ (reference sequence). With V trimmed by 1 base and J by 7 bases, 6 bases remained unmatched. CDR3 DNA sequence: TGTGCCAGCAGCTTAGTCGGGAGGGCCGAGAATGAGCAGTTCTTC. Its protein product is CASSLVGRAENEQFF.